Below, 23 T cell receptor beta chains from the same sample are listed, as sequenced in a study of blood T cell repertoires in COVID-19. TCRdb keeps only in-frame clones here, not all; method: immunoSEQ multiplex PCR. The sample has about 170,000 clones; around 82% are singletons. Sequencing was carried out using peripheral blood. Every receptor here comes from a man between 65 and 85 years old with active or convalescent COVID-19.

J is TRBJ1-4 and V is TRBV11-2; 9 nucleotides agree with TRBD1. Germline V gives CDR1 SGHAT, CDR2 FQNNGV. V was pared by 4 bases and J by 6 bases, with 6 bases of the junction left unmatched. CDR3 length: 15 amino acids. In nucleotides, the CDR3 is TGTGCCAGCAGCTCTAGGGACAGGGATGATGAAAAACTGTTTTTT. Amino acid sequence: CASSSRDRDDEKLFF.

The rearrangement joins TRBV6-6 to TRBJ2-2; 7 bases fit TRBD1. Germline V CDR1 and CDR2: MNHNY, SVGAGI (reference sequence). The CDR3 runs to 13 residues. V was pared by 7 bases and J by 4 bases, with 3 bases of the junction left unmatched. CDR3 DNA sequence: TGTGCCAGCATGGCAGGGGGCACCGGGGAGCTGTTTTTT. This codes for CASMAGGTGELFF.

The chain uses TRBV30 and TRBJ1-2; D gene ambiguous. The CDR3 totals 17 residues. Trimming removed 2 bases from V and 0 bases from J, with 19 bases in between. Germline assignment: CDR1 GTSNPN and CDR2 SVGIG (reference sequence). The chain's CDR3 is CAWSQLGWREANYGYTF. The CDR3 bases are TGTGCCTGGAGTCAATTGGGTTGGAGAGAAGCTAACTATGGCTACACCTTC.

V usage is TRBV6-6 and J usage is TRBJ2-3; 10 nucleotides align to TRBD1. V shed 6 bases and J 4 bases; nucleotides not matched to a gene: 10. The germline CDR1 and CDR2 sequences are MNHNY and SVGAGI (reference sequence). The CDR3 has 16 residues. CDR3 nucleotide sequence: TGTGCCAGCAGCCACTCGGGACAGGGGACACCAGATACGCAGTATTTT. Protein product: CASSHSGQGTPDTQYF.

This clone has only one observation. This chain connects TRBV15 to TRBJ1-4; D remains unclear. Germline CDR1 LNHNV, CDR2 YYDKDF (reference sequence). The CDR3 contains 17 residues. Trimming pared 2 bases from V and 4 bases from J, leaving 17 bases between. The CDR3 is CATSRKRGRGVNEKLFF. DNA of the CDR3: TGTGCCACCAGCAGAAAGAGAGGTAGAGGAGTTAATGAAAAACTGTTTTTT. Variable domain in full (rest from reference TRBV15 and TRBJ1-4): DAMVIQNPRYQVTQFGKPVTLSCSQTLNHNVMYWYQQKSSQAPKLLFHYYDKDFNNEADTPDNFQSRRPNTSFCFLDIRSPGLGDTAMYLCATSRKRGRGVNEKLFFGSGTQLSVL.

The chain links TRBV2 to TRBJ1-2; unclear D gene. V shed 6 bases and J shed 5 bases, with 16 bases lying between them. The CDR3 contains 14 residues. Germline loops: CDR1 SNHLY, CDR2 FYNNEI. The CDR3 protein is CASRRDIPEYGYTF. The CDR3, as DNA: TGTGCCAGCAGAAGAGACATACCCGAGTATGGCTACACCTTC.

V is TRBV19 and J is TRBJ1-6, with 9 positions matching TRBD1. Germline CDR1 is LNHDA and CDR2 is SQIVND (reference sequence). With V trimmed by 10 bases and J by 10 bases, 8 bases remained unmatched. The CDR3 loop spans 13 amino acids. The DNA of the CDR3 is TGTGCCACGCGGGGACAGGGCAAATCACCCCTCCACTTT. The encoded protein is CATRGQGKSPLHF.

CDR3 DNA sequence: TGTGCCAGCTCACCAGGACAGGGGCCGTGGACCTTC. This translates into CASSPGQGPWTF. The chain is built from TRBV18 and TRBJ1-2; 9 positions agree with TRBD1. CDR1 is KGHSH and CDR2 is LQKENI in the germline V gene. Trimming cost V 2 bases and J 14 bases; bases outside gene matches: 6. This CDR3 is built from 12 residues.

This chain joins TRBV9 and TRBJ2-3; perhaps TRBD1 as D (6 bases). Deletions cut 3 bases from V and 2 bases from J, with 16 bases between. The CDR3 loop spans 16 amino acids. Germline CDR1 is SGDLS and CDR2 is YYNGEE. Here the CDR3 reads CASSGRQVKITDTQYF. CDR3 nucleotides: TGTGCCAGCAGCGGCCGACAGGTCAAGATCACAGATACGCAGTATTTT. Based on the CDR3 plus reference TRBV9 and TRBJ2-3, the full variable domain is DSGVTQTPKHLITATGQRVTLRCSPRSGDLSVYWYQQSLDQGLQFLIQYYNGEERAKGNILERFSAQQFPDLHSELNLSSLELGDSALYFCASSGRQVKITDTQYFGPGTRLTVL.

This clone was recorded once. The V call is TRBV5-5, the J call TRBJ2-6, with 8 positions matching TRBD2. CDR1 and CDR2 (germline): SGHKS, YYEKEE (reference sequence). CDR3 length equals 19 residues. Trimming took 2 bases from V and 0 from J; bases not matched to a gene: 10. CDR3 sequence reads: CASSFGRGRFNSGANVLTF. For the CDR3, the DNA is TGTGCCAGCAGCTTCGGGAGGGGTCGGTTCAACTCTGGGGCCAACGTCCTGACTTTC.

This clone came up a few times. The chain links TRBV6-5 to TRBJ1-1; 7 bases match TRBD1. The CDR3 loop spans 13 amino acids. Per germline, CDR1 MNHEY and CDR2 SVGAGI. J gave up 6 bases and V 8 bases, and 9 bases lay outside the gene matches. The CDR3 protein is CASVQGIGAEAFF. CDR3 bases: TGTGCCAGCGTACAGGGGATCGGGGCTGAAGCTTTCTTT.

The rearrangement joins TRBV18 to TRBJ2-2, with D maybe TRBD2 (6 bases). Looked up from germline, CDR1 is KGHSH and CDR2 is LQKENI. V was shortened by 4 bases and J by 0 bases, with 9 bases between the two germline ends. The CDR3 runs 15 residues. CDR3 nucleotides: TGTGCCAGCTCACTTAGCGGCACGAACACCGGGGAGCTGTTTTTT. This encodes CASSLSGTNTGELFF.

The chain couples TRBV6-5 to TRBJ1-1, with 8 bases aligning to TRBD1. V dropped 6 bases and J dropped 5; count of bases not matched to a gene: 8. The CDR3 extends over 14 amino acids. The germline V gene has CDR1 MNHEY and CDR2 SVGAGI. The CDR3 DNA reads as TGTGCCAGCAGCACCGGACAGGGAAGGACTGAAGCTTTCTTT. Protein product: CASSTGQGRTEAFF.

The chain combines TRBV6-5 with TRBJ2-2; 8 bases match TRBD2. Germline lookup yields CDR1 MNHEY and CDR2 SVGAGI. The length of the CDR3 is 15 residues. The CDR3 nucleotides are TGTGCTTCGCGGGGGGCAGTCCTAAACACCGGGGAGCTGTTTTTT. Translating gives CASRGAVLNTGELFF.

The chain employs TRBV11-2 and TRBJ2-5; possibly TRBD1 for D (5 bases). V was clipped by 4 bases and J by 11 bases, with 14 bases between them. There are 12 residues in the CDR3. The germline V gene encodes CDR1 SGHAT and CDR2 FQNNGV. The CDR3 sequence is CASSSFPREQYF. The CDR3 DNA reads as TGTGCCAGCAGCTCCTTTCCCAGGGAACAGTACTTC.

The chain has TRBV3-1 (or the pseudogene TRBV3-2) and TRBJ1-1, with D maybe TRBD1 (5 bases). The CDR3 has 13 residues. The germline V gene encodes CDR1 LGHDT and CDR2 YNNKEL (reference sequence). V lost 6 bases and J 4 bases, leaving 12 bases between the germline ends. The CDR3 spells CASSSGDLTEAFF. The CDR3 DNA sequence: TGTGCCAGCAGTTCGGGGGACCTCACTGAAGCTTTCTTT.

J is TRBJ2-3 and V is TRBV4-1, with a possible D match to TRBD2 (5 bases). The V end was cut by 0 bases, the J end by 5 bases, with 12 bases between. This CDR3 comprises 15 residues. Per the germline V gene, CDR1 is MGHRA and CDR2 is YSYEKL. The CDR3 bases are TGCGCCAGCAGCCAAGATTTGAGGGTTGTAGATACGCAGTATTTT. Translation gives CASSQDLRVVDTQYF.

CDR3 bases: TGTGCCAGCAGCCGAACCCGACAAGACAATGAGCAGTTCTTC. Its protein product is CASSRTRQDNEQFF. The J gene is TRBJ2-1, the V gene TRBV11-2; no reliable D call. The V gene lost 5 bases and the J gene lost 5 bases, with 13 bases spanning the gap. CDR1 and CDR2 (germline): SGHAT, FQNNGV. The CDR3 runs 14 residues.

This chain links TRBV5-1 with TRBJ1-1; 8 bases agree with TRBD1. Germline values: CDR1 SGHRS, CDR2 YFSETQ. This CDR3 is 15 amino acids long. Losses at the gene ends were 0 bases for V and 3 bases for J; bases not matched to a gene: 4. The chain's CDR3 is CASSLETGVYTEAFF. The CDR3 DNA sequence: TGCGCCAGCAGCTTGGAGACAGGGGTGTACACTGAAGCTTTCTTT.

The chain carries TRBV27 and TRBJ1-6, with D tentatively TRBD1 (5 bases). Trimming removed 2 bases at V and 7 bases at J, with 9 bases between. Germline loops: CDR1 MNHEY, CDR2 SMNVEV (reference sequence). CDR3 length: 14 residues. The CDR3 nucleotides read TGTGCCAGCAGTTTAGTGACAGCAAATTCACCCCTCCACTTT. This sequence encodes CASSLVTANSPLHF.

The chain joins TRBV9 to TRBJ2-3; D is undetermined. The V gene's germline CDR1 is SGDLS and CDR2 YYNGEE. The CDR3 length is 13 residues. V was clipped by 4 bases and J by 4 bases, with 10 bases between them. CDR3 in amino acids: CASSPKAPDTQYF. The DNA of the CDR3 is TGTGCCAGCAGCCCAAAAGCCCCAGATACGCAGTATTTT.

This chain uses TRBV18 with TRBJ1-6; no clear D gene. This CDR3 has 14 amino acids. The V gene's germline CDR1 is KGHSH and CDR2 LQKENI. Trimming removed 6 bases at V and 7 bases at J, with 13 bases between. CDR3 sequence (DNA): TGTGCCAGCTCCGTGAGAGGCAGAAATTCACCCCTCCACTTT. Protein sequence: CASSVRGRNSPLHF.

This clone was observed a single time. The rearrangement joins TRBV5-6 to TRBJ2-2; perhaps TRBD1 as D (6 bases). The CDR3 loop spans 16 amino acids. Germline lookup yields CDR1 SGHDT and CDR2 YYEEEE. V dropped 1 base and J dropped 6 bases, with 16 bases sitting between them. The CDR3 region is CASSLFGGAFSGELFF. Here the CDR3 DNA reads TGTGCCAGCAGCTTGTTTGGGGGCGCATTTTCCGGGGAGCTGTTTTTT.